This T cell receptor (beta chain) originates from a study of blood T cell repertoires in COVID-19. This clone was seen a handful of times. Germline V CDR1 and CDR2: KGHSH, LQKENI. V lost 2 bases to trimming and J lost 0 bases; unmatched junction nucleotides: 10. This CDR3 is built from 18 residues. Only in-frame clones appear in the TCRdb table, and some are missing; sequencing was by immunoSEQ multiplex PCR. There are around 31,000 clones in the sample; approximately 92% occur only once, and under 30% lies in the top ten. The sequence came from a man older than 75 with acute or convalescent COVID-19. The chain links TRBV18 to TRBJ1-3; 7 positions agree with TRBD1. The sample taken for sequencing was peripheral blood. This chain's CDR3 is CASSPIGTALISGNTIYF. The CDR3 nucleotides are TGTGCCAGCTCACCAATTGGGACAGCGCTCATCTCTGGAAACACCATATATTTT.